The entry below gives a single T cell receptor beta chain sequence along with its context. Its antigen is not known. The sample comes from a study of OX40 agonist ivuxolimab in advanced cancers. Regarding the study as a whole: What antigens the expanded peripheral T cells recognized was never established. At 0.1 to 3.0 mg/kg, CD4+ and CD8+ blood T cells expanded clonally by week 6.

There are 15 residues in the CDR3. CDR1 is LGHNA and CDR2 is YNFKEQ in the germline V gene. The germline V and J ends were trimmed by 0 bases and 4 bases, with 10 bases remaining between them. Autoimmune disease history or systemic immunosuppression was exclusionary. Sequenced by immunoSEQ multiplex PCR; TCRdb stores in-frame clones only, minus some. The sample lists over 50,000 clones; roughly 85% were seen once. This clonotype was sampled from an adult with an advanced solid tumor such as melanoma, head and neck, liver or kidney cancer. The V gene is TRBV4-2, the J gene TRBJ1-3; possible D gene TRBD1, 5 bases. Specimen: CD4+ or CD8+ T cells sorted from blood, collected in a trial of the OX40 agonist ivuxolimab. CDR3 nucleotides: TGTGCCAGCAGCCAAGAAAGACAGATAGGAAACACCATATATTTT. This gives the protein CASSQERQIGNTIYF.